The subject of this entry is one TCR beta chain. The antigen is undetermined. These data are taken from a study of shared clonotypes between healthy human individuals. Whole-study findings and limits: The sharing of 4.5% to 6.5% of naive CD4 clonotypes was seen across a handful of donors.

V lost 4 bases and J lost 4, with 10 bases in between. The CDR3 has 13 amino acids. Germline V lookup: CDR1 SGHVS, CDR2 FQNEAQ. Profiling relied on immunoSEQ multiplex PCR, and the TCRdb table lists in-frame clones only, not all of them. The sample has about 2.3 million clones, around 92% seen once. The sequence was obtained from a man aged 18-30 years in good health. Some clones in this sample may be carry-over from other donors' samples. The genes are TRBV7-8 and TRBJ2-5; D is perhaps TRBD2 (6 bases). Sequenced material: naive CD4+ T cells from PBMCs. Noted subset: CD45RA+ positively selected. The CDR3 DNA reads as TGTGCCAGCAGCTCGACTAGGCGAGAGACCCAGTACTTC. Amino acid sequence: CASSSTRRETQYF.